The sequence of this TCR beta chain was determined in a study of blood T cell repertoires in COVID-19. In the study overall: The samples span acute and convalescent COVID-19 from the United States, Italy and Spain. In each case, the material was cDNA or gDNA derived from T cells, B-cell-depleted T cells, or PBMCs.

This CDR3 comprises 14 residues. Trimming removed 5 bases from V and 2 bases from J; junction bases left unmatched: 2. Germline assignment: CDR1 SGHTA and CDR2 FQGTGA. Per the original methods: It was from reference gene primer amplification that nucleated cell counts were estimated. This table comes from immunoSEQ multiplex PCR, and its TCRdb copy is limited to in-frame clones, with some not included. Clone size and V and J calls were adopted from that table, with D and trimming inferred from the DNA. This table has about 87,000 clones, around 87% appearing once. Sequencing was performed on peripheral blood. This clonotype originated in a human donor with acute or convalescent COVID-19. The donor label of this sample is uncertain. The rearrangement joins TRBV7-3 to TRBJ2-5, with 10 nucleotides matching TRBD2. The CDR3 is CASSISGGQETQYF. DNA of the CDR3: TGTGCCAGCAGCATTAGCGGGGGGCAAGAGACCCAGTACTTC.